The 2 T cell receptor beta chains presented below share a single source sample, sequenced in a study of cytomegalovirus exposure and HLA in healthy donors. Profiled with immunoSEQ multiplex PCR; TCRdb holds only in-frame clones, not every one. This sample has fewer than 200,000 clones, with about 96% found just once. Sequences were obtained from PBMCs. All receptors derive from a woman in her late teens or twenties in good health and CMV-seronegative.

The V gene is TRBV7-9, the J gene TRBJ2-7; 7 nucleotides align to TRBD1. This CDR3 is built from 14 residues. Germline V lookup: CDR1 SEHNR, CDR2 FQNEAQ (reference sequence). V was pared by 6 bases and J by 2 bases, with 7 bases of the junction left unmatched. CDR3: CASSPGTAAYEQYF. The CDR3 DNA reads TGTGCCAGCAGTCCCGGGACAGCGGCCTACGAGCAGTACTTC.

This clone has just one count. The rearrangement joins TRBV5-1 to TRBJ1-1; 10 positions agree with TRBD1. Germline V gene data show CDR1 as SGHRS and CDR2 as YFSETQ. The CDR3 has 17 amino acids. V trimming: 6 bases; J trimming: 0 bases; junction bases outside the gene matches: 11. CDR3 amino acids: CASKKTGGAPLNTEAFF. The CDR3 coding sequence is TGCGCCAGCAAAAAGACAGGGGGCGCGCCTTTGAACACTGAAGCTTTCTTT. Together with reference TRBV5-1 and TRBJ1-1, the CDR3 gives the full variable domain: KAGVTQTPRYLIKTRGQQVTLSCSPISGHRSVSWYQQTPGQGLQFLFEYFSETQRNKGNFPGRFSGRQFSNSRSEMNVSTLELGDSALYLCASKKTGGAPLNTEAFFGQGTRLTVV.